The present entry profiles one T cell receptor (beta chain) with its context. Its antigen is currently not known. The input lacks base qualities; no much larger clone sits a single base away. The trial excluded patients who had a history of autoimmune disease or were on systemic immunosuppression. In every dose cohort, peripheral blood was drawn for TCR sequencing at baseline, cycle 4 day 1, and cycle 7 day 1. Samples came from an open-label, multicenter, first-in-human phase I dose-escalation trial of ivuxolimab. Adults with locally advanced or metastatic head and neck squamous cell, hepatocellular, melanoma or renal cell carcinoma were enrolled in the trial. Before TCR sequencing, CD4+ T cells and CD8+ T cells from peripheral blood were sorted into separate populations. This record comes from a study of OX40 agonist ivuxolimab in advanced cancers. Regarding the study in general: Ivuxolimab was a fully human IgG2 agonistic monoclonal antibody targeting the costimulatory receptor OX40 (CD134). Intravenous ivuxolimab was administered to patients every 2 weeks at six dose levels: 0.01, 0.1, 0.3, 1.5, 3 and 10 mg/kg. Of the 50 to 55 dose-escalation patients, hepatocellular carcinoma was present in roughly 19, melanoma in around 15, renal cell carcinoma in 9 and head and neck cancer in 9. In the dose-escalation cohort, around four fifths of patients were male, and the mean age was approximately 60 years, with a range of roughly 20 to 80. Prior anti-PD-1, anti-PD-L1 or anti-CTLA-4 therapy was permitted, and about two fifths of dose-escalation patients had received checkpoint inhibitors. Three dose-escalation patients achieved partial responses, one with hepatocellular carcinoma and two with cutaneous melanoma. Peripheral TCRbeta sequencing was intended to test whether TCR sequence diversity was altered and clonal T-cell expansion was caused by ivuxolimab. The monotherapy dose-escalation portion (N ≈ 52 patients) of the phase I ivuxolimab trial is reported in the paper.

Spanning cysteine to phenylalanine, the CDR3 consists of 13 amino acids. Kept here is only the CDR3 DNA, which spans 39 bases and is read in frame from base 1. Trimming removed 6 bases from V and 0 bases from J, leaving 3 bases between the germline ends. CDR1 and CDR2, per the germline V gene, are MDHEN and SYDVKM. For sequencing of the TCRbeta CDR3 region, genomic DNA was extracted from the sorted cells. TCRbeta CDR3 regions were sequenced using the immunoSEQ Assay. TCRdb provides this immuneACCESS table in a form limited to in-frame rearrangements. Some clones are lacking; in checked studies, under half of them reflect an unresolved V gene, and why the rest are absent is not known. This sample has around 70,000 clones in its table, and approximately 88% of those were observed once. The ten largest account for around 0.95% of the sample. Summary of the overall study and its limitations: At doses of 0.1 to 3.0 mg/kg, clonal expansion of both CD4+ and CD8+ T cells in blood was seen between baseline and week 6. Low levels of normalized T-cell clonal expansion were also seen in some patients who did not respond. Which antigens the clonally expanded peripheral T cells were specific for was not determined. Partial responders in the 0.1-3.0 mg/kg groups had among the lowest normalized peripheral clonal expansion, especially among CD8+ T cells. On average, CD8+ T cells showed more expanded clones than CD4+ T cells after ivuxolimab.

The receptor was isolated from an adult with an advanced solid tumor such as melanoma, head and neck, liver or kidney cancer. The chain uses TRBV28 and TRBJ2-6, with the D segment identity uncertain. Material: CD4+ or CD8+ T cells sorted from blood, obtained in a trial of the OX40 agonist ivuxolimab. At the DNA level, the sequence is TGTGCCAGCAGCCGCTCTGGGGCCAACGTCCTGACTTTC. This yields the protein CASSRSGANVLTF.